Below, 16 T cell receptor beta chains from the same sample are listed, as sequenced in a study of blood T cell repertoires in COVID-19. Repertoires were generated with immunoSEQ multiplex PCR, while TCRdb's copy carries only in-frame clones and drops some. The table has approximately 210,000 clones, more than 80% seen once. The sample comprised peripheral blood. The receptors were sampled from a man under 40 who had recovered from COVID-19.

The chain combines TRBV7-2 with TRBJ2-1, with D possibly matching TRBD2 (5 bases). Germline values: CDR1 SGHTA, CDR2 FQGNSA. CDR3 length: 18 amino acids. Trimming removed 6 bases from V and 5 bases from J, with 26 bases in between. This CDR3 reads CASRFIPPRTPLNNEQFF. The CDR3, as DNA: TGTGCCAGCAGGTTCATCCCCCCCCGGACTCCACTCAACAATGAGCAGTTCTTC.

V gene TRBV5-8 combines with J gene TRBJ2-2; 7 nucleotides line up with TRBD1. Germline V lookup: CDR1 SGHTS, CDR2 YDEGEE. CDR3 size: 15 residues. Trimming at V came to 4 bases and at J to 0 bases, leaving 3 bases not matched to a gene. The CDR3 coding sequence is TGTGCCAGCAGCCTCGGGACAGCGAACACCGGGGAGCTGTTTTTT. Translated, it gives CASSLGTANTGELFF.

The chain recombines TRBV14 with TRBJ2-3; D ambiguous. V was cut by 4 bases and J by 4 bases, with 15 bases left in between. The CDR3 is 15 residues long. Germline CDR1 is SGHDN and CDR2 is FVKESK. The CDR3 sequence is CASSPITLGADTQYF. CDR3 in DNA: TGTGCCAGCAGCCCCATTACTCTAGGCGCAGATACGCAGTATTTT.

V gene TRBV3-1 (or the pseudogene TRBV3-2) combines with J gene TRBJ1-3; possible D gene TRBD1, 5 bases. Trimming left V 7 bases short and J 2 bases short, with 15 bases between. The CDR3 contains 15 residues. Germline lookup yields CDR1 LGHDT and CDR2 YNNKEL (reference sequence). Written as DNA, the CDR3 is TGTGCCAGCAACTTAGGGGTAAAGACTGGAAACACCATATATTTT. Translation gives CASNLGVKTGNTIYF.

V gene TRBV19 combines with J gene TRBJ2-3, with D uncertain. V lost 3 bases, J lost 1 base, and 8 bases lay in between. The germline V gene has CDR1 LNHDA and CDR2 SQIVND (reference sequence). This CDR3 is 14 amino acids long. In DNA form, the CDR3 reads TGTGCCAGTAGTATGAGGTCGCGCACAGATACGCAGTATTTT. It codes for CASSMRSRTDTQYF.

The V call is TRBV5-1, the J call TRBJ2-3; perhaps TRBD1 as D (6 bases). CDR3 length: 15 amino acids. Germline V gene data show CDR1 as SGHRS and CDR2 as YFSETQ. Trimming shortened V by 5 bases and J by 3 bases, and 16 bases separated the two germline ends. CDR3 bases: TGCGCCAGCAGGGACAGCTCATTAGGGACAGATACGCAGTATTTT. Its translation: CASRDSSLGTDTQYF. Complete variable domain (other parts from reference TRBV5-1 and TRBJ2-3): KAGVTQTPRYLIKTRGQQVTLSCSPISGHRSVSWYQQTPGQGLQFLFEYFSETQRNKGNFPGRFSGRQFSNSRSEMNVSTLELGDSALYLCASRDSSLGTDTQYFGPGTRLTVL.

This rearrangement joins TRBV6-5 to TRBJ2-7, with TRBD2 as a possible D gene (5 bases). The CDR3 is 13 residues long. CDR1 and CDR2 from the germline V gene are MNHEY and SVGAGI. Trimming removed 6 bases from V and 2 bases from J, with 11 bases in between. The CDR3 spells CASRRTVAYEQYF. Written as DNA, the CDR3 is TGTGCCAGCAGGCGGACTGTTGCCTACGAGCAGTACTTC.

The rearrangement joins TRBV5-1 to TRBJ1-2; 7 bases align to TRBD1. Germline-derived CDR1 and CDR2 are SGHRS and YFSETQ. This CDR3 spans 15 amino acids. V was clipped by 3 bases and J by 2 bases; unmatched bases: 7. Here the CDR3 reads CASSSGGQLNYGYTF. CDR3 DNA: TGCGCCAGCAGCTCAGGGGGACAACTAAACTATGGCTACACCTTC.

The rearrangement links TRBV28 to TRBJ1-1; 7 positions match TRBD1. The V and J ends lost 5 bases and 4 bases, in that order; junction bases with no gene match: 7. Germline V gives CDR1 MDHEN, CDR2 SYDVKM. The CDR3 runs to 14 residues. CDR3 region: CASSLTGFGTEAFF. DNA of the CDR3: TGTGCCAGCAGTCTGACAGGGTTTGGCACTGAAGCTTTCTTT. Variable domain in full (rest from reference TRBV28 and TRBJ1-1): DVKVTQSSRYLVKRTGEKVFLECVQDMDHENMFWYRQDPGLGLRLIYFSYDVKMKEKGDIPEGYSVSREKKERFSLILESASTNQTSMYLCASSLTGFGTEAFFGQGTRLTVV.

The V gene is TRBV19, the J gene TRBJ1-5; the D is unclear. V lost 1 base, J lost 2 bases, and 9 bases lay in between. This CDR3 spans 15 amino acids. Germline CDR1 and CDR2: LNHDA and SQIVND (reference sequence). CDR3 coding DNA: TGTGCCAGTAGTATAGGCGTTGGAGGCAATCAGCCCCAGCATTTT. Protein: CASSIGVGGNQPQHF.

The V call is TRBV27, the J call TRBJ2-7, with 8 bases aligning to TRBD1. Trimming took 7 bases from V and 1 from J; bases not matched to a gene: 6. This CDR3 is built from 14 residues. Looked up from germline, CDR1 is MNHEY and CDR2 is SMNVEV (reference sequence). The CDR3 protein is CASTQGTGSYEQYF. CDR3 DNA: TGTGCCAGCACCCAGGGGACAGGATCCTACGAGCAGTACTTC.

J is TRBJ1-6 and V is TRBV11-2; maybe TRBD1 (5 bases). V was clipped by 0 bases and J by 7 bases, with 13 bases between them. There are 16 residues in the CDR3. The germline gives CDR1 SGHAT, CDR2 FQNNGV. CDR3 DNA: TGTGCCAGCAGCTTAGAAACAGGAGCTACGAATTCACCCCTCCACTTT. This translates into CASSLETGATNSPLHF. The entire variable domain, with the rest obtained from reference TRBV11-2 and TRBJ1-6, is as follows: EAGVAQSPRYKIIEKRQSVAFWCNPISGHATLYWYQQILGQGPKLLIQFQNNGVVDDSQLPKDRFSAERLKGVDSTLKIQPAKLEDSAVYLCASSLETGATNSPLHFGNGTRLTVT.

The J gene is TRBJ2-3, the V gene TRBV5-1; the D gene is possibly TRBD1 (5 bases). The CDR3 covers 15 residues. The germline gives CDR1 SGHRS, CDR2 YFSETQ. V lost 4 bases, J lost 0 bases, and 12 bases lay in between. The CDR3 protein is CASSLTASSTDTQYF. The CDR3 DNA is TGCGCCAGCAGCCTGACAGCTTCTAGCACAGATACGCAGTATTTT.

The CDR3: CSVYSTYEQYF. The CDR3 coding sequence is TGCAGCGTTTATTCTACCTACGAGCAGTACTTC. The chain joins TRBV29-1 to TRBJ2-7; no clear D gene. The CDR3 is made up of 11 amino acids. Germline V gives CDR1 SQVTM, CDR2 ANQGSEA. The ends were cut back, 5 bases at V and 2 bases at J, with 7 bases in the middle.

The chain carries TRBV14 and TRBJ2-1, with 13 nucleotides matching TRBD2. The CDR3 length is 16 residues. CDR1 and CDR2 from the germline V gene are SGHDN and FVKESK. V shed 1 base and J 7 bases; nucleotides not matched to a gene: 4. This chain's CDR3 is CASSQVRTSGGNEQFF. CDR3 in DNA: TGTGCCAGCAGCCAAGTACGGACTAGCGGGGGAAATGAGCAGTTCTTC.

The J gene is TRBJ1-2, the V gene TRBV5-6; D gene uncertain. CDR3 length: 11 amino acids. Germline loops: CDR1 SGHDT, CDR2 YYEEEE. The V and J ends lost 7 bases and 7 bases respectively, with 11 bases between them. In DNA form, the CDR3 reads TGTGCCAGCGAACGGGGAGGTGGCTACACCTTC. Translation: CASERGGGYTF.